Ten or more counts support the clone carrying this T cell receptor beta chain. CDR3-region Arm-PCR and iRepertoire HTBI primers produced the TCR beta libraries. TCRdb re-called the multiplex PCR reads through MiXCR, storing one row per CDR3 protein. The sample lists around 460,000 distinct CDR3 sequences; about 15% were seen once. These data originate in a study of regulatory T cells in long-lasting Graves disease. The time point is: newly diagnosed GD, antithyroid drugs for less than 3 months. The TCR library used RNA extracted from PBMCs. This sample also appeared in a second study, on T cells in Graves' hyperthyroidism and ophthalmopathy.

The TCR sequence derives from a woman aged 50 to 60 with Graves disease. The sequences come from peripheral blood mononuclear cells (PBMCs), collected at new diagnosis, from a patient treated with antithyroid drugs.

This chain's CDR3 is CSARGSSGTFYEQYF. The CDR3 coding sequence is TGCAGTGCTAGAGGGTCTAGCGGGACATTCTACGAGCAGTACTTC. The chain joins TRBV20-1 to TRBJ2-7; 9 bases align to TRBD2. The germline V gene has CDR1 DFQATT and CDR2 SNEGSKA (reference sequence). CDR3 size: 15 residues. J was trimmed by 3 bases and V by 1 base; bases with no gene match: 7.